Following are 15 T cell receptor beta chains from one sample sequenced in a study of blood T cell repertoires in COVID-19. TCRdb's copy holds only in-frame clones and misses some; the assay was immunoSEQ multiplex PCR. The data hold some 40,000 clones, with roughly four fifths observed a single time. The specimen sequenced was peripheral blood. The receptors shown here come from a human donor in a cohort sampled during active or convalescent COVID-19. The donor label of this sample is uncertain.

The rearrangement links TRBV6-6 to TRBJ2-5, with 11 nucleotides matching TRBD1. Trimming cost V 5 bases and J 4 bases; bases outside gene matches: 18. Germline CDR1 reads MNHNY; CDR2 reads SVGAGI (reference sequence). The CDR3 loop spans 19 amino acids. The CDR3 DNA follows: TGTGCCAGCAGTCTAAGAGTGGCTCTGGGACAGGGGGAGGGAGAGACCCAGTACTTC. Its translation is CASSLRVALGQGEGETQYF.

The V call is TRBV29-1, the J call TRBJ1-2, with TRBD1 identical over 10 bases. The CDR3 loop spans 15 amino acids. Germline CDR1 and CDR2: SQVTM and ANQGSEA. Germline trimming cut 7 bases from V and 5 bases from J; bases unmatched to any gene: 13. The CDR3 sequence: CSAVATGGFLYGYTF. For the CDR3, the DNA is TGCAGCGCCGTCGCGACAGGGGGCTTCCTTTATGGCTACACCTTC.

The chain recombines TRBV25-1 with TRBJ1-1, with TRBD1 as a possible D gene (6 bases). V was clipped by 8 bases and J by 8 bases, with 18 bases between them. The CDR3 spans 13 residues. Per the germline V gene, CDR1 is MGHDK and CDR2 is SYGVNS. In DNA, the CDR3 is TGTGCCAGCTCAGACCTTCAGGGGACGGAAGCTTTCTTT. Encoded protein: CASSDLQGTEAFF.

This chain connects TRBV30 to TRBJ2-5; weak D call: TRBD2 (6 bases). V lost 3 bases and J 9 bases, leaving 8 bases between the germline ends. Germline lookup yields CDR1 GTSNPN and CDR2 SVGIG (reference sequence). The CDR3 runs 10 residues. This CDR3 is CAWSRESQYF. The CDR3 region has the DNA TGTGCCTGGAGCCGGGAGTCCCAGTACTTC.

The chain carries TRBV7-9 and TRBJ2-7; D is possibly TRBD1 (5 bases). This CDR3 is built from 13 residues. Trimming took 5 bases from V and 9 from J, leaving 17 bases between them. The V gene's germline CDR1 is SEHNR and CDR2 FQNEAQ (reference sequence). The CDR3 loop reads CASSLSAGKVQYF. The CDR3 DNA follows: TGTGCCAGCAGCCTGAGCGCAGGGAAGGTGCAGTACTTC.

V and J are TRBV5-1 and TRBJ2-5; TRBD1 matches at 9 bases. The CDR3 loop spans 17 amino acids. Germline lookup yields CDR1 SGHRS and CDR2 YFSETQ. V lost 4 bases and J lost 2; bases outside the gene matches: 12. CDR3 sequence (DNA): TGCGCCAGCAGCCCTGGACAGGGGAGGCTAGGGCAAGAGACCCAGTACTTC. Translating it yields CASSPGQGRLGQETQYF. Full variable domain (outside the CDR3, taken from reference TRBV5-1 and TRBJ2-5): KAGVTQTPRYLIKTRGQQVTLSCSPISGHRSVSWYQQTPGQGLQFLFEYFSETQRNKGNFPGRFSGRQFSNSRSEMNVSTLELGDSALYLCASSPGQGRLGQETQYFGPGTRLLVL.

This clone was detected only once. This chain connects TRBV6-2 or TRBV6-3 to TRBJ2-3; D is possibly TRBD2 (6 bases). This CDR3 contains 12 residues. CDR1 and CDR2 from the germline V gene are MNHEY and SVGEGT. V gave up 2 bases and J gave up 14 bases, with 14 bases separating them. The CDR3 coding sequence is TGTGCCAGCAGTTACGGGGGACTTCAGGGGTATTTT. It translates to CASSYGGLQGYF.

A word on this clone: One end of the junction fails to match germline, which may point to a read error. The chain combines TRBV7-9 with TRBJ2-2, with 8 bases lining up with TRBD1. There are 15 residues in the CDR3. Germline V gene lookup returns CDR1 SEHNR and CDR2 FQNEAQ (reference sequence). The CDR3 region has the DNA TGTGCCAGCAGTTCAGGGGGCGAGAACTCCGGGGAGCTGTTTTTT. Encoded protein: CASSSGGENSGELFF.

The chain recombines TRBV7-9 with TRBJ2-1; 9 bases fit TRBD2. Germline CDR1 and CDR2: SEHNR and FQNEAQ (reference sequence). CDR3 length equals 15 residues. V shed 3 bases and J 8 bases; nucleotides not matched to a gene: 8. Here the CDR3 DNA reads TGTGCCAGCAGCTTCTCGTCCGGGACTAGCTATGAGCAGTTCTTC. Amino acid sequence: CASSFSSGTSYEQFF.

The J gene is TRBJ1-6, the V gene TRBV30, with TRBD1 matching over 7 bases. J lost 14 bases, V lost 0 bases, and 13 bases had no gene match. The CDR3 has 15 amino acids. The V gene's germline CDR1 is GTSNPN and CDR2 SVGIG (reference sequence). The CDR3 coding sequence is TGTGCCTGGAGTGTAGGGAGACAGGGAAACGCGGCCCTCCACTTT. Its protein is CAWSVGRQGNAALHF.

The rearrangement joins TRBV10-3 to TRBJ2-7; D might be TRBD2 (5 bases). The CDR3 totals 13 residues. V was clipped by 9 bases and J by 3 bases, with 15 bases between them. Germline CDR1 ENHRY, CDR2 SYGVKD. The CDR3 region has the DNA TGTGCCATGGGAGCGGTAGCATTCTACGAGCAGTACTTC. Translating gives CAMGAVAFYEQYF.

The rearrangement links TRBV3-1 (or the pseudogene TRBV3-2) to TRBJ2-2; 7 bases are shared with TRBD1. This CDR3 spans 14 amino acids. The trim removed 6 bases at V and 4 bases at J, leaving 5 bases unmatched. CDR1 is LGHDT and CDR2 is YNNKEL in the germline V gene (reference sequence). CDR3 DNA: TGTGCCAGCAGTCGACAGGGCGGCACCGGGGAGCTGTTTTTT. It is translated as CASSRQGGTGELFF.

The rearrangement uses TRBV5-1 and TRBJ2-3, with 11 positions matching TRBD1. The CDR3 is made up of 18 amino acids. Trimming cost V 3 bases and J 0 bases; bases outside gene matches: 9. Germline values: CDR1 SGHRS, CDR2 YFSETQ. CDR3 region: CASSSGQGDFLSTDTQYF. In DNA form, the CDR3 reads TGCGCCAGCAGCTCGGGACAGGGGGACTTCCTTAGCACAGATACGCAGTATTTT.

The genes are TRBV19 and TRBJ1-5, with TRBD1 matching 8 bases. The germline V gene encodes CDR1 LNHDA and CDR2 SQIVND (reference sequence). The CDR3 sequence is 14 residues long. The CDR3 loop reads CASKETGGNQPQHF. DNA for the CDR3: TGTGCTTCAAAGGAGACAGGGGGCAATCAGCCCCAGCATTTT.

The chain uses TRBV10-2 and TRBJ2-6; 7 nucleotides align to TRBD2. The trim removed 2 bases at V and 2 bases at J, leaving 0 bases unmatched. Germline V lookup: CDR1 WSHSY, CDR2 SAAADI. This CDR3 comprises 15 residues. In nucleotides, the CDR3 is TGCGCCAGCAGTGAGCGGGGGGCTGGGGCCAACGTCCTGACTTTC. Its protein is CASSERGAGANVLTF.